The 22 T cell receptor beta chains given below trace back to one sample, sequenced in a study of CD8+ T cells in alopecia areata. Isolated RNA was reverse transcribed into cDNA used as the sequencing template. Repertoires were generated with immunoSEQ multiplex PCR, while TCRdb's copy carries only in-frame clones and drops some. The table shows about 190,000 clones, with about 60% occurring only once. The treatment here: oral pan-JAK inhibitor, 5-10 mg twice daily. The input for sequencing was CD4+ T cells sorted from blood, taken at week 4, from a patient treated with tofacitinib. The receptor source for this set is a human donor with alopecia areata.

The rearrangement joins TRBV29-1 to TRBJ2-1; 10 nucleotides match TRBD2. Losses at the gene ends were 6 bases for V and 5 bases for J; bases not matched to a gene: 16. CDR3 size: 17 residues. In germline, CDR1 is SQVTM, CDR2 ANQGSEA. CDR3 in amino acids: CSVRRAGGPAGNNEQFF. The CDR3 DNA sequence: TGCAGCGTCCGTCGAGCGGGAGGGCCCGCGGGGAACAATGAGCAGTTCTTC.

This chain uses TRBV30 with TRBJ1-5, with a possible D match to TRBD1 (5 bases). Germline CDR1 reads GTSNPN; CDR2 reads SVGIG (reference sequence). The length of the CDR3 is 11 residues. The CDR3 nucleotides are TGTGCAAGTGGAGGGGATCAGCCCCAGCATTTT. This sequence encodes CASGGDQPQHF.

This clone showed up just a few times. The CDR3 DNA reads TGTGCCTGGAGCGCGGACAGATACCAAGAGACCCAGTACTTC. Its protein is CAWSADRYQETQYF. The chain has TRBV30 and TRBJ2-5; D perhaps matches TRBD1 (6 bases). The V gene lost 3 bases and the J gene lost 0 bases, with 11 bases spanning the gap. CDR3 size: 14 residues. CDR1 GTSNPN and CDR2 SVGIG come from the germline V gene (reference sequence).

The chain combines TRBV15 with TRBJ2-7; TRBD1 matches at 7 bases. This CDR3 is 13 amino acids long. V was clipped by 5 bases and J by 6 bases; unmatched bases: 7. Germline lookup yields CDR1 LNHNV and CDR2 YYDKDF (reference sequence). DNA of the CDR3: TGTGCCACCAGCGAGGACAGGAATCTCGAGCAGTACTTC. Translation: CATSEDRNLEQYF.

The chain uses TRBV7-9 and TRBJ2-5; D gene ambiguous. CDR1 SEHNR and CDR2 FQNEAQ come from the germline V gene (reference sequence). Trimming removed 0 bases at V and 5 bases at J, with 16 bases between. The CDR3 consists of 16 residues. The CDR3 protein is CASSLAGRWTMETQYF. CDR3 DNA: TGTGCCAGCAGCTTAGCTGGGCGGTGGACGATGGAGACCCAGTACTTC.

The chain joins TRBV2 to TRBJ2-5; perhaps TRBD2 as D (6 bases). Per the germline V gene, CDR1 is SNHLY and CDR2 is FYNNEI. Trimming shortened V by 5 bases and J by 2 bases, and 18 bases separated the two germline ends. The CDR3 runs 16 residues. The CDR3 DNA is TGTGCCAGCAGTACCGGCGCGCTTGGAGGGCAAGAGACCCAGTACTTC. Its protein is CASSTGALGGQETQYF.

This clone was counted a few times. The genes are TRBV30 and TRBJ1-1; D is uncertain. V lost 5 bases and J 0 bases, leaving 13 bases between the germline ends. From germline, CDR1 is GTSNPN and CDR2 SVGIG (reference sequence). The CDR3 runs 14 residues. In nucleotides, the CDR3 is TGTGCCTGGGGAGTGGCCGGCATGAACACTGAAGCTTTCTTT. Translating it yields CAWGVAGMNTEAFF.

The chain couples TRBV6-5 to TRBJ2-6; possible D gene TRBD2, 5 bases. Looked up from germline, CDR1 is MNHEY and CDR2 is SVGAGI. The CDR3 has 14 amino acids. The germline V and J ends were trimmed by 7 bases and 0 bases, with 7 bases remaining between them. The CDR3 spells CASNEGSGANVLTF. Written as DNA, the CDR3 is TGTGCCAGCAACGAGGGCTCTGGGGCCAACGTCCTGACTTTC.

The chain joins TRBV2 to TRBJ2-7; D is perhaps TRBD1 (6 bases). The ends were cut back, 6 bases at V and 2 bases at J, with 14 bases in the middle. The length of the CDR3 is 14 residues. Per the germline V gene, CDR1 is SNHLY and CDR2 is FYNNEI. The CDR3 loop reads CASRFDRITYEQYF. CDR3 DNA sequence: TGTGCCAGCAGATTTGACAGGATCACCTACGAGCAGTACTTC. The full variable domain, rest sourced from reference TRBV2 and TRBJ2-7, is EPEVTQTPSHQVTQMGQEVILRCVPISNHLYFYWYRQILGQKVEFLVSFYNNEISEKSEIFDDQFSVERPDGSNFTLKIRSTKLEDSAMYFCASRFDRITYEQYFGPGTRLTVT.

This clone occurred once. The chain links TRBV11-2 to TRBJ2-2; possibly TRBD1 for D (6 bases). The V and J ends lost 4 bases and 4 bases respectively, with 10 bases between them. In germline, CDR1 is SGHAT, CDR2 FQNNGV. The CDR3 extends over 14 amino acids. CDR3 loop: CASSSTGTTGELFF. DNA of the CDR3: TGTGCCAGCAGCTCTACAGGGACCACCGGGGAGCTGTTTTTT.

The chain links TRBV29-1 to TRBJ2-7; D possibly uses TRBD1 or TRBD2 (5 bases each). Trimming shortened V by 4 bases and J by 3 bases, and 28 bases separated the two germline ends. The CDR3 extends over 18 amino acids. Germline values: CDR1 SQVTM, CDR2 ANQGSEA. The CDR3: CSVAGFQGVMRGVYEQYF. The DNA for the CDR3 is TGCAGCGTTGCCGGCTTCCAGGGAGTAATGAGAGGGGTCTACGAGCAGTACTTC.

The table lists this clone with a few counts. The genes are TRBV4-1 and TRBJ2-7; the D gene is possibly TRBD2 (6 bases). The germline V and J ends were trimmed by 1 base and 6 bases, with 16 bases remaining between them. Looked up from germline, CDR1 is MGHRA and CDR2 is YSYEKL. The CDR3 contains 15 residues. The CDR3 DNA reads TGCGCCAGCAGCCAAGGTCGGGGGACGGCGATCGAGCAGTACTTC. Translated, it gives CASSQGRGTAIEQYF.

This clone was detected a few times. The chain uses TRBV5-1 and TRBJ1-5; 7 nucleotides align to TRBD1. With 3 bases clipped from V and 4 bases from J, the junction kept 4 bases outside the gene matches. From germline, CDR1 is SGHRS and CDR2 YFSETQ. This CDR3 is built from 14 residues. The CDR3 is CASSWDSLNQPQHF. CDR3 nucleotide sequence: TGCGCCAGCAGCTGGGACAGCTTAAATCAGCCCCAGCATTTT.

The table lists this clone with a few counts. The chain uses TRBV5-1 and TRBJ2-3; maybe TRBD2 (5 bases). The CDR3 covers 14 residues. The V gene's germline CDR1 is SGHRS and CDR2 YFSETQ. The ends were cut back, 4 bases at V and 6 bases at J, with 15 bases in the middle. The DNA of the CDR3 is TGCGCCAGCAGCGTGGCACTAGGGATGGATACGCAGTATTTT. Translation: CASSVALGMDTQYF.

V gene TRBV29-1 combines with J gene TRBJ2-7; 9 nucleotides match TRBD2. Trimming took 7 bases from V and 1 from J; bases not matched to a gene: 11. The CDR3 extends over 15 amino acids. The V gene's germline CDR1 is SQVTM and CDR2 ANQGSEA. The CDR3 bases are TGCAGCGCCTTAGCGGGGGCGACCAAATCCTACGAGCAGTACTTC. Its protein is CSALAGATKSYEQYF.

The gene calls are TRBV5-6 and TRBJ2-6; D is unresolved. CDR1 is SGHDT and CDR2 is YYEEEE in the germline V gene. The ends were cut back, 1 base at V and 1 base at J, with 6 bases in the middle. The CDR3 has 15 residues. This CDR3 reads CASSLRLSGANVLTF. The CDR3 nucleotides are TGTGCCAGCAGCTTGAGGCTGTCTGGGGCCAACGTCCTGACTTTC.

This chain uses TRBV9 with TRBJ1-1; no firm D call. The CDR3 extends over 15 amino acids. The germline gives CDR1 SGDLS, CDR2 YYNGEE. The V end was cut by 3 bases, the J end by 0 bases, with 12 bases between. The CDR3 nucleotides are TGTGCCAGCAGCGCCCAGGTTGAAATGAACACTGAAGCTTTCTTT. Protein product: CASSAQVEMNTEAFF.

A few counts support this clone. In nucleotides, the CDR3 is TGCAGCGTTGTTATAGATACGCAGTATTTT. It codes for CSVVIDTQYF. This chain connects TRBV29-1 to TRBJ2-3, with D uncertain. This CDR3 comprises 10 residues. The germline CDR1 and CDR2 sequences are SQVTM and ANQGSEA. With 4 bases removed from V and 5 bases from J, the gap between germline ends came to 4 bases.

This clone was recorded a few times. This chain joins TRBV25-1 and TRBJ2-7; no clear D. In germline, CDR1 is MGHDK, CDR2 SYGVNS. The CDR3 has 11 residues. V was clipped by 7 bases and J by 6 bases, with 10 bases between them. This chain's CDR3 is CASMFWGEQYF. The CDR3 DNA follows: TGTGCCAGCATGTTCTGGGGCGAGCAGTACTTC.

There are a few counts of this clone. The rearrangement uses TRBV29-1 and TRBJ2-1; D possibly corresponds to TRBD2 (5 bases). This CDR3 comprises 11 residues. Germline CDR1 and CDR2: SQVTM and ANQGSEA. The CDR3: CTPGIYNEQFF. The CDR3 DNA sequence: TGCACCCCGGGAATTTACAATGAGCAGTTCTTC.

The chain couples TRBV5-1 to TRBJ2-5, with 7 bases lining up with TRBD1. Per germline, CDR1 SGHRS and CDR2 YFSETQ. The CDR3 runs to 13 residues. The J segment lost 9 bases and the V segment lost 4 bases, leaving 9 bases of the junction unmatched. CDR3 region: CASSLGQASAQYF. CDR3 nucleotides: TGCGCCAGCAGCCTAGGACAGGCGTCTGCCCAGTACTTC.

V is TRBV29-1 and J is TRBJ1-4, with 9 bases fitting TRBD1. CDR1 and CDR2 (germline): SQVTM, ANQGSEA. The ends lost 6 bases at V and 5 bases at J; junction bases unmatched: 7. CDR3 size: 14 residues. The CDR3 sequence: CSVATGGLNEKLFF. In DNA, the CDR3 is TGCAGCGTCGCTACAGGGGGCCTGAATGAAAAACTGTTTTTT. The entire variable domain, with the rest obtained from reference TRBV29-1 and TRBJ1-4, is as follows: SAVISQKPSRDICQRGTSLTIQCQVDSQVTMMFWYRQQPGQSLTLIATANQGSEATYESGFVIDKFPISRPNLTFSTLTVSNMSPEDSSIYLCSVATGGLNEKLFFGSGTQLSVL.